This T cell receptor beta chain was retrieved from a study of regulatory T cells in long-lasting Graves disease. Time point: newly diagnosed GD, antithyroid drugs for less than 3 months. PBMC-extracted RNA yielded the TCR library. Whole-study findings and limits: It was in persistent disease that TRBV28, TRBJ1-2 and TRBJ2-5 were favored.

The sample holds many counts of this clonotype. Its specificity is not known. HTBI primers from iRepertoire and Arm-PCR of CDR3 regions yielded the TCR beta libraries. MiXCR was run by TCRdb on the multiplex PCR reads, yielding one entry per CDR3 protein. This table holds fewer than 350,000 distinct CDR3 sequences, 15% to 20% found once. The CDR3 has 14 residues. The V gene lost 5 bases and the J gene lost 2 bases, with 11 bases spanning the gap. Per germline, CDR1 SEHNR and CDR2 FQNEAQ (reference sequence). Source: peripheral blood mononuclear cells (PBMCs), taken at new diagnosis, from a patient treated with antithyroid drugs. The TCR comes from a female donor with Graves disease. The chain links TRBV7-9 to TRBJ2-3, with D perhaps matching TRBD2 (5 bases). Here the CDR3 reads CASSRSGTTDTQYF. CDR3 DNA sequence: TGTGCCAGCAGCAGAAGCGGAACCACAGATACGCAGTATTTT.